Below, 15 T cell receptor beta chains from the same sample are listed, as sequenced in a study of blood T cell repertoires in COVID-19. Method: immunoSEQ multiplex PCR; TCRdb's copy keeps in-frame clones and lacks some. The sample shows fewer than 85,000 clones, 84% of them seen only once. Sequencing input: peripheral blood. Receptor source: a human donor in a cohort sampled during active COVID-19.

The chain uses TRBV7-3 and TRBJ1-1, with a weak D call TRBD1 (6 bases). The length of the CDR3 is 15 residues. Trimming pared 0 bases from V and 3 bases from J, leaving 11 bases between. Germline V gene data show CDR1 as SGHTA and CDR2 as FQGTGA. The CDR3 reads CASSLTPDRYTEAFF. The CDR3 DNA is TGTGCCAGCAGCTTAACCCCGGACAGATACACTGAAGCTTTCTTT.

The rearrangement joins TRBV6-6 to TRBJ2-2; tentatively, D is TRBD1 (5 bases). CDR3 length: 14 amino acids. Germline V CDR1 and CDR2: MNHNY, SVGAGI (reference sequence). Deletions cut 0 bases from V and 6 bases from J, with 8 bases between. The CDR3, as DNA: TGTGCCAGCAGTTACTCGATAGGGGCCGGGGAGCTGTTTTTT. Amino acid sequence: CASSYSIGAGELFF.

The V and J genes are TRBV11-2 and TRBJ2-3; TRBD2 matches at 8 bases. The CDR3 runs 18 residues. The J segment lost 4 bases and the V segment lost 0 bases, leaving 12 bases of the junction unmatched. Per germline, CDR1 SGHAT and CDR2 FQNNGV. The CDR3 spells CASSLEGLAGPTSDTQYF. CDR3 DNA sequence: TGTGCCAGCAGCTTAGAGGGATTAGCGGGGCCCACGTCAGATACGCAGTATTTT.

The chain combines TRBV20-1 with TRBJ2-7; TRBD2 might be the D (6 bases). Germline values: CDR1 DFQATT, CDR2 SNEGSKA (reference sequence). CDR3 size: 14 residues. Between the trimmed V and J ends, which lost 3 bases and 2 bases, there was a span of 14 bases. The CDR3 loop is CSASPTRKAYEQYF. CDR3 nucleotides: TGCAGTGCTAGTCCGACTAGAAAGGCCTACGAGCAGTACTTC.

The gene calls are TRBV7-2 and TRBJ2-7; TRBD1 is a possible D gene (5 bases). The germline V gene has CDR1 SGHTA and CDR2 FQGNSA. The CDR3 is made up of 15 amino acids. The germline V and J ends were trimmed by 2 bases and 0 bases, with 11 bases remaining between them. The CDR3 loop reads CASSLHHRSSYEQYF. The DNA of the CDR3 is TGTGCCAGCAGCTTACATCACAGGAGCTCCTACGAGCAGTACTTC.

In this sample, this clone turned up a few times. This rearrangement joins TRBV7-9 to TRBJ1-5; D not certain. The CDR3 sequence is 13 residues long. V was cut by 5 bases and J by 4 bases, with 9 bases left in between. Germline CDR1 is SEHNR and CDR2 is FQNEAQ (reference sequence). In DNA form, the CDR3 reads TGTGCCAGCAGCCATACAAGAAATCAGCCCCAGCATTTT. It is translated as CASSHTRNQPQHF.

The V gene is TRBV7-9, the J gene TRBJ2-5, with 10 bases lining up with TRBD1. This CDR3 is 15 amino acids long. From germline, CDR1 is SEHNR and CDR2 FQNEAQ (reference sequence). The junction had 6 bases not matched to a gene; V was cut back by 4 bases and J by 4 bases. For the CDR3, the DNA is TGTGCCAGCAGCTCCGAGACAGGGGGCGTAGAGACCCAGTACTTC. Translation: CASSSETGGVETQYF.

The chain uses TRBV10-3 and TRBJ2-3, with 10 positions matching TRBD2. Unmatched junction bases numbered 2, after V lost 6 bases and J lost 2 bases. This CDR3 comprises 14 residues. Germline-derived CDR1 and CDR2 are ENHRY and SYGVKD. The CDR3 region is CAISLAGDTDTQYF. The CDR3 coding sequence is TGTGCCATCAGCCTAGCGGGGGACACAGATACGCAGTATTTT.

This clone occurred once. The chain employs TRBV9 and TRBJ2-1; D ambiguous. Germline V gives CDR1 SGDLS, CDR2 YYNGEE. This CDR3 has 13 residues. The ends were cut back, 0 bases at V and 8 bases at J, with 9 bases in the middle. In nucleotides, the CDR3 is TGTGCCAGCAGCGTAGATCCGAGTCATGAGCAGTTCTTC. Translated, it gives CASSVDPSHEQFF. Full variable domain (missing parts from reference TRBV9 and TRBJ2-1): DSGVTQTPKHLITATGQRVTLRCSPRSGDLSVYWYQQSLDQGLQFLIQYYNGEERAKGNILERFSAQQFPDLHSELNLSSLELGDSALYFCASSVDPSHEQFFGPGTRLTVL.

This rearrangement joins TRBV11-3 to TRBJ2-7; possibly TRBD1 for D (7 bases). The CDR3 length is 15 residues. V lost 5 bases and J 4 bases, leaving 18 bases between the germline ends. Looked up from germline, CDR1 is SGHNT and CDR2 is YENEEA. CDR3 sequence reads: CASSLGVQGRYEQYF. The CDR3 DNA follows: TGTGCCAGCAGCCTCGGTGTACAGGGGAGGTACGAGCAGTACTTC.

The chain carries TRBV29-1 and TRBJ2-5; tentatively, D is TRBD1 (6 bases). The CDR3 loop spans 14 amino acids. The V gene's germline CDR1 is SQVTM and CDR2 ANQGSEA. Trimming left V 6 bases short and J 1 base short, with 15 bases between. This CDR3 is CSVKRDIIQETQYF. The DNA for the CDR3 is TGCAGCGTGAAGAGGGACATAATCCAAGAGACCCAGTACTTC.

This sequence joins TRBV14 and TRBJ1-4; 7 bases are a match to TRBD1. This CDR3 is 13 amino acids long. After removal of 1 base from V and 10 bases from J, the junction contained 3 bases not matched to a gene. Germline V CDR1 and CDR2: SGHDN, FVKESK. Written as DNA, the CDR3 is TGTGCCAGCAGCCAAGGACAGGGATTAAAACTGTTTTTT. It encodes CASSQGQGLKLFF.

The rearrangement links TRBV18 to TRBJ2-7; 10 nucleotides match TRBD1. The ends lost 0 bases at V and 5 bases at J; junction bases unmatched: 1. The length of the CDR3 is 14 residues. Germline V gene lookup returns CDR1 KGHSH and CDR2 LQKENI. CDR3 protein: CASSPPGQGHEQYF. In DNA form, the CDR3 reads TGTGCCAGCTCACCACCGGGACAGGGGCACGAGCAGTACTTC.

The chain is built from TRBV5-1 and TRBJ2-4, with 7 bases fitting TRBD1. V was clipped by 1 base and J by 1 base; unmatched bases: 2. The length of the CDR3 is 15 residues. Germline V gene lookup returns CDR1 SGHRS and CDR2 YFSETQ. CDR3 loop: CASSLQGEAKNIQYF. The CDR3 DNA is TGCGCCAGCAGCTTGCAGGGGGAGGCCAAAAACATTCAGTACTTC.

About this clone itself: At the DNA level, this CDR3 is encoded by other sequences in the same sample as well. The V call is TRBV6-5, the J call TRBJ1-1; TRBD1 is a possible D gene (6 bases). Trimming took 5 bases from V and 0 from J, leaving 10 bases between them. In germline, CDR1 is MNHEY, CDR2 SVGAGI. The CDR3 has 14 amino acids. The CDR3, as DNA: TGTGCCAGCAGTCTCGACAGGATGAACACTGAAGCTTTCTTT. Translating it yields CASSLDRMNTEAFF.